This TCR beta chain was found in a study of beta chain features in type 1 diabetes. This clone was seen a few times. Its target is unknown. Study conclusions and caveats: Moderately but significantly shorter TCRB CDR3s were found in Type 1 diabetes patients in all four CD4+ subsets.

Expressed TCRB transcripts were sequenced, since all the RNA that had been isolated was reverse transcribed. TCRdb's copy holds only in-frame clones and misses some; the assay was immunoSEQ multiplex PCR. The sample lists some 160,000 clones; around 8% were seen once. Germline V lookup: CDR1 MDHEN, CDR2 SYDVKM. The junction had 4 bases not matched to a gene; V was cut back by 1 base and J by 2 bases. The CDR3 runs to 16 residues. The gene calls are TRBV28 and TRBJ2-2; 7 bases match TRBD2. The material sequenced was central memory CD4+ T cells from blood. This TCR derives from a woman aged 18-30 years with type 1 diabetes. CDR3 sequence: CASSLFRGVNTGELFF. CDR3 in DNA: TGTGCCAGCAGTTTATTTCGGGGGGTTAACACCGGGGAGCTGTTTTTT.